Listed here is a single T cell receptor (beta chain). It lacks a known antigen. No much larger clone is present one base from it, and per-base qualities are unavailable. In total, over 600 healthy bone marrow donors made up the cohort. At the time of sampling, all cohort members were nominally healthy, though unrecorded immune exposures were likely present. The donor was CMV seropositive and belonged to the group of more than 250 seropositive cohort members. A peripheral blood sample was collected from each donor, and TCR beta sequencing was performed on peripheral blood mononuclear cells. Genomic DNA was extracted from the blood cell samples with the Qiagen DNeasy Blood Extraction Kit. Library creation used the immunoSEQ multiplex PCR assay. A mixture of 60 forward primers for TCR Vbeta segments and 13 reverse primers for TCR Jbeta segments was used in the multiplex PCR. A multiplex PCR assay on genomic DNA amplified the CDR3 region of rearranged TCR beta genes. On the Illumina HiSeq System, the amplified TCR beta libraries were sequenced as 87-base-pair reads. The authors' analysis ran thus. A later analysis tallied about 77 million unique TCR beta chains across the 666 repertoires, and about 12 million of those chains were shared by two or more donors. Raw reads were error-corrected and collapsed into unique sequences with a nearest-neighbor algorithm that merged closely related sequences to remove PCR and sequencing errors. V, D and J gene segments were assigned by aligning CDR3 sequences to IMGT reference sequences. For a sequence to be retained, a match of at least six nucleotides to both a V gene segment and a J gene segment was required. Rearrangements were called productive when the CDR3 lacked stop codons and stayed in frame with V and J; all others were non-productive. Following IMGT convention, CDR3 was defined as the stretch from the second conserved V-encoded cysteine to the conserved J-encoded phenylalanine. In an earlier analysis of more than 550 of the donors, sequences lacking an unambiguous match to a single V gene segment were excluded. An earlier analysis of approximately 590 of the donors classified V segments as functional when productive rearrangements were above 56.7% and as segregating when the standard deviation between donors was above 5%. A statistical classification framework was developed to diagnose cytomegalovirus status using the catalog of TCR beta chain sequences. A later analysis assigned V and J genes by comparing TCR nucleotide sequences with IMGT/GENE-DB human TR gene sequences. Using the TCRdist pipeline, a later analysis assigned CDR3 sequences along with most-parsimonious VDJ recombination scenarios. A later analysis defined each TCR beta chain by its CDR3 amino acid sequence plus V-gene family, and excluded reads lacking a unique V-gene family. In a later analysis, 450 to 600 highly shared, low-generation-probability nucleotide sequences were removed to address suspected cross-contamination and a sequencing artifact. A later analysis calculated a clonal expansion index for each public chain from normalized within-repertoire ranks of inferred template counts. In a later analysis, generation probabilities were computed with a VDJ recombination model fitted to out-of-frame rearrangements, and the resulting probabilities were checked against IGoR. In a later analysis, hypergeometric tests were used to score TCR-TCR, TCR-HLA and TCR-CMV co-occurrence, with a repertoire-size bias correction applied to TCR pairs. In a later analysis, false discovery rates were estimated by permuting HLA or CMV assignments 20 times. In a later analysis, co-occurring TCRs were grouped with DBSCAN, and TCRdist sequence similarity was added when clustering was performed within HLA-allele-positive subsets. For co-occurrence clustering, repertoires with fewer than 30,000 or more than 120,000 public chains were excluded, along with four to six repertoires with anomalous nucleotide sharing. TCRdb provides this immuneACCESS table in a form limited to in-frame rearrangements. Some clones are lacking; in checked studies, under half of them reflect an unresolved V gene, and why the rest are absent is not known. That table furnishes V, J and clone size, whereas the DNA furnished D and trimming. The sample profile shows 80,000 to 130,000 clones; 75% to 85% of them were found once. Approximately 4.1% of the sample belongs to the ten largest clones.

The sample is drawn from a study of cytomegalovirus exposure and HLA in healthy donors (dated by TCRdb to the late 2010s). Concerning the study at large: An earlier analysis of about 560 of the donors reported approximately 280 Gb of sequence data and 100 million to 120 million unique TCR beta sequences obtained from 150 million to 200 million T cells. Around 320 gigabases of sequencing data and approximately 85 million unique TCR sequences were included in an early release covering about 700 HLA-typed donors. Of the 300 to 500 genotyped donors, 80% to 90% were placed in the genetic ancestry cluster associated with self-reported Caucasian donors. The study was designed to test whether signatures of past pathogen exposure could be identified by cataloging public T cell receptors. Using immunosequencing, the study profiled T cell repertoires from 500 to 800 subjects and related those repertoires to cytomegalovirus serostatus. In addition to the first cohort of 666 subjects, a separate validation cohort of 130 or so different subjects was used. The study combined high-throughput TCR immunosequencing, statistical association of individual TCRs with disease status, and machine learning to predict cytomegalovirus infection status. A later analysis re-examined previously published TCR beta repertoires from roughly 720 donors and added high-resolution HLA genotyping to investigate patterns of TCR occurrence. The later analysis used no new phenotypic data to find candidate immune exposures, relying instead on TCR beta sequences and their occurrence across donors. An earlier analysis of around 640 of the donors used high-throughput TCR beta sequencing to judge whether each TCR beta V gene segment behaved as functional or pseudogenic. Donor age, sex, ethnicity and CMV serostatus were collected together with the repertoire data. A later genetic analysis took genome-wide SNP genotypes for about 55% of the 666 donors and used that subset as a discovery cohort. Every discovery cohort repertoire had been produced on one sequencing platform. HLA typing included class I and class II loci at four-digit resolution. Typing coverage varied by locus: 629-630 donors for A, B, C, DRB1 and DQB1; about 520 for DQA1; around 610 for DPA1; roughly 450 for DPB1. A handful of DR-DQ haplotypes were handled as single units for association and clustering because linkage in the cohort was strong. Across around 400 genotyped donors of the cohort, an average of about 250,000 unique TCR beta nucleotide sequences per donor were sequenced, and roughly a sixth of those sequences were non-productive.

The investigation overall reported the following: A further reported finding was that TCR beta sequences accurately predicted the HLA-A and HLA-B alleles for most subjects in the first cohort. Because HLA typing was missing for some donors at each locus, association tests included only the typed subset. The earlier analysis of almost 600 of the donors excluded 15 to 20 rarely observed V segments, including chromosome 9 orphons, because counts were too low. Broadly in line with IMGT annotations, most TCR beta V segments showed up in productive rearrangements about 87% or about 30% of the time in an earlier analysis of under 700 of the donors. Most CMV-associated TCR beta chains appeared to be HLA-restricted in a later analysis, and the HLA associations seemed to be driven largely by CMV exposure. In a later analysis, the rate of TCR association differed among HLA loci, with DRB1 alleles having the most associated TCRs and HLA-C alleles having the fewest. A group of highly shared sequence variants was considered likely to be a technical artifact of the sequencing pipeline. A later genetic analysis associated a missense DCLRE1C variant with V-gene and J-gene trimming of TCR beta chains, and an independent cohort replicated the association. A later analysis associated about 18,000 TCR beta sequences with specific HLA alleles at a false discovery rate of 0.05. In both the original and validation cohorts, the classifier was reported to diagnose cytomegalovirus status with high specificity and sensitivity. Roughly uniform sequencing depth across donors was assumed in presence/absence analyses, although this assumption may not hold. When HLA alleles, especially DR and DQ, strongly co-occurred, TCR associations were difficult to assign to individual alleles. The study listed 150 to 200 TCR beta chains as associated with cytomegalovirus. In vitro tests confirmed that a few of the cytomegalovirus-associated TCR beta chains recognize cytomegalovirus antigens. Linkage disequilibrium might explain the correlated functional status among segregating V segments, but an unknown experimental factor could not be excluded. The only immune exposure information available for the cohort was CMV serostatus. The 87-base-pair reads could not distinguish some IMGT-functional V segments, including TRBV6-2 and TRBV6-3, so those segments were excluded. Compared with the approximately 710-donor mean, donors in an Asian-associated ancestry cluster had fewer N-insertions in productive TCRs, according to a later genetic analysis. In a later analysis, HLA-associated TCR beta chains were found to be more clonally expanded and to have lower generation probabilities than equally common non-associated chains. This cohort had only TCR beta chains sequenced, and the lack of alpha or paired-chain data limited which features could be detected. Several of the top co-occurrence clusters appeared to be linked to parvovirus B19, influenza, CMV and Epstein-Barr virus, according to a later analysis. The authors suggested that the approach could potentially be generalized to other disease states and immunological phenotypes. While some public TCRs were present in many individuals, most TCR sequences turned up only very rarely across donors.

V was cut back by 7 bases and J by 11 bases, leaving a gap of 20 bases between them. From the cysteine through the phenylalanine, the CDR3 covers 13 amino acids. Only CDR3 DNA is held: 39 bases, read in frame from base 1. Per the germline V gene, MNHEY is the CDR1 and SVGAGI is the CDR2. The chain joins TRBV6-5 to TRBJ1-1; the D gene is possibly TRBD1, with 5 bases matching. The clonotype was recovered from a female donor in good health and CMV-seropositive. The sequencing sample was made of PBMCs. The encoded CDR3 is CASKGPGRGSAFF. The base sequence is TGTGCCAGCAAGGGGCCGGGACGGGGGTCGGCTTTCTTT.